This record covers a single T cell receptor (beta chain). This sample was taken from a study of blood T cell repertoires in COVID-19. In the study's own analysis: Amplification with reference gene primers provided the estimates of nucleated cell counts. Libraries were prepared by immunoSEQ multiplex PCR; TCRdb keeps only in-frame clonotypes and omits some of them. Clone size and V and J calls were adopted from that table, with D and trimming inferred from the DNA. The sample has approximately 100,000 clones; around 88% are singletons. Source material: peripheral blood. The source is a human donor in a cohort sampled during active COVID-19.

CDR3 region: CAIRPAGGGYTQYF. CDR3 sequence (DNA): TGTGCCATCAGACCAGCGGGGGGGGGATATACGCAGTATTTT. This chain connects TRBV10-3 to TRBJ2-3; 10 nucleotides line up with TRBD2. Germline CDR1 ENHRY, CDR2 SYGVKD. Germline trimming cut 6 bases from V and 7 bases from J; bases unmatched to any gene: 7. The CDR3 is 14 residues long.